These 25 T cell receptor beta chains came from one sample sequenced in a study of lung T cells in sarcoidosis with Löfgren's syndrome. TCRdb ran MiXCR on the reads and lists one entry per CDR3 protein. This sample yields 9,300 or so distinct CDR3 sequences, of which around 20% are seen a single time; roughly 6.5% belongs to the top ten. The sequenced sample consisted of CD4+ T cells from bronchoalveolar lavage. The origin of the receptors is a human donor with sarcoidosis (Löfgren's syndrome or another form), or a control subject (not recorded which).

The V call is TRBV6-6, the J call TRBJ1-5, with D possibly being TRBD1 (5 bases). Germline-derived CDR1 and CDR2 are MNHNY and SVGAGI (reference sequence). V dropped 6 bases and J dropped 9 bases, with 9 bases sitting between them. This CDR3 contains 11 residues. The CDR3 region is CASRTGGPQHF. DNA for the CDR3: TGTGCCAGCAGAACGGGGGGGCCCCAGCATTTT.

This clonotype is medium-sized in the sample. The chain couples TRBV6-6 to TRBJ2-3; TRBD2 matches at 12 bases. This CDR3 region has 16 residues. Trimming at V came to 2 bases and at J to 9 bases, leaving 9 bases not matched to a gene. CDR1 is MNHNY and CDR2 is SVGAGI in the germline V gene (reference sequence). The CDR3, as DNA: TGTGCCAGCAGTTACGGGTCTAGCGGGGGGGCGAGGACGCAGTATTTT. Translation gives CASSYGSSGGARTQYF.

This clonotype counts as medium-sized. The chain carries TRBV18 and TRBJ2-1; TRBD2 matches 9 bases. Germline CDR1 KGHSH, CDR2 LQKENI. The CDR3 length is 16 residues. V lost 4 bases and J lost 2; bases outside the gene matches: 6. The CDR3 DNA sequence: TGTGCCAGCTCACTGTGGCTAGCGGGAACCTACAATGAGCAGTTCTTC. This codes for CASSLWLAGTYNEQFF.

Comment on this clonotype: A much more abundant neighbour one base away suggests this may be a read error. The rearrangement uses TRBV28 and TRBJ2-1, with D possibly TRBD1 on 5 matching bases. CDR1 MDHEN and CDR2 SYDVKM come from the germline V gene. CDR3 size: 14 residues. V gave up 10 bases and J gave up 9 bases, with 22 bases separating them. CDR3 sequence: CATQPPVGPSEQFF. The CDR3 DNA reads TGTGCCACCCAACCTCCAGTGGGGCCAAGTGAGCAGTTCTTC. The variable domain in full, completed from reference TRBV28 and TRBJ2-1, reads DVKVTQSSRYLVKRTGEKVFLECVQDMDHENMFWYRQDPGLGLRLIYFSYDVKMKEKGDIPEGYSVSREKKERFSLILESASTNQTSMYLCATQPPVGPSEQFFGPGTRLTVL.

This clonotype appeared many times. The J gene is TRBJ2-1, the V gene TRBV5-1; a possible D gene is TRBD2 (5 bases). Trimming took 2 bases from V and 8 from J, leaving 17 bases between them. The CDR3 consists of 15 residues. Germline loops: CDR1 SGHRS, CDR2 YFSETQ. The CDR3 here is CASSFGVRAGDEQFF. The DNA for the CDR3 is TGCGCCAGCAGCTTTGGAGTGAGGGCCGGGGATGAGCAGTTCTTC.

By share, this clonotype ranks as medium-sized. CDR3 nucleotide sequence: TGTGCCACCTCGGGAGCGGGGGGCGGACAGCCCCAGCATTTT. As protein: CATSGAGGGQPQHF. The J gene is TRBJ1-5, the V gene TRBV15, with D perhaps TRBD1 (6 bases). Between the trimmed V and J ends, which lost 8 bases and 7 bases, there was a span of 18 bases. The CDR3 contains 14 residues. Germline values: CDR1 LNHNV, CDR2 YYDKDF (reference sequence). The variable domain in full, completed from reference TRBV15 and TRBJ1-5, reads DAMVIQNPRYQVTQFGKPVTLSCSQTLNHNVMYWYQQKSSQAPKLLFHYYDKDFNNEADTPDNFQSRRPNTSFCFLDIRSPGLGDTAMYLCATSGAGGGQPQHFGDGTRLSIL.

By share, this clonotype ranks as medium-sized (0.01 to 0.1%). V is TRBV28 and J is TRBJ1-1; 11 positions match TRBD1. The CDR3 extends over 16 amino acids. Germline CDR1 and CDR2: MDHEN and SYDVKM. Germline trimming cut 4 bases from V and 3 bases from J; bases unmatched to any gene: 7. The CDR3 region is CASSSDRGLRYTEAFF. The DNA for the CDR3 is TGTGCCAGCAGTTCGGACAGGGGGCTAAGGTACACTGAAGCTTTCTTT.

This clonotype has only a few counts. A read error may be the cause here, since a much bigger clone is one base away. The CDR3 protein is CASSVTGVRALHF. The CDR3 nucleotides are TGTGCCAGCAGTGTTACAGGGGTCCGGGCCCTCCACTTT. V gene TRBV25-1 combines with J gene TRBJ1-6; 7 bases fit TRBD1. J lost 14 bases, V lost 4 bases, and 8 bases had no gene match. CDR3 length equals 13 residues. CDR1 is MGHDK, CDR2 SYGVNS, per germline.

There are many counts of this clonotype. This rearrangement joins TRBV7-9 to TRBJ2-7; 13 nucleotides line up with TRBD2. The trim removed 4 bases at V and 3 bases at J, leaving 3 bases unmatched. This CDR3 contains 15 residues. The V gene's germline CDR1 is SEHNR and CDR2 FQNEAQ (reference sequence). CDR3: CASSSRTSGSYEQYF. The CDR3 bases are TGTGCCAGCAGCTCAAGGACTAGCGGGAGCTACGAGCAGTACTTC.

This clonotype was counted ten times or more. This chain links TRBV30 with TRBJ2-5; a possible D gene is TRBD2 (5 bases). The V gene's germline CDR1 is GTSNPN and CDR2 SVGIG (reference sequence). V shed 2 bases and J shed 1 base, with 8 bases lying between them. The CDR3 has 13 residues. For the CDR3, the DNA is TGTGCCTGGAGTTCCGGAGGCCAAGAGACCCAGTACTTC. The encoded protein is CAWSSGGQETQYF.

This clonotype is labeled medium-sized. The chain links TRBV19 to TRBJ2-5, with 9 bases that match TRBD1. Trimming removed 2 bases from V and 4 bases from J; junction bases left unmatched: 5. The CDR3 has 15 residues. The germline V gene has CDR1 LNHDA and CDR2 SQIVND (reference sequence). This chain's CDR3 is CASSIHRGLSETQYF. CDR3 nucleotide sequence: TGTGCCAGTAGTATACACAGGGGGCTATCAGAGACCCAGTACTTC.

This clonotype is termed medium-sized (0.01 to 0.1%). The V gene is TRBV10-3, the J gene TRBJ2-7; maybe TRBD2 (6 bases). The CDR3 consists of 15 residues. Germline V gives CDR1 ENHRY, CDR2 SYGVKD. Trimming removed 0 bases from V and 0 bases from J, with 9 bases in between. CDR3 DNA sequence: TGTGCCATCAGTGAGTCGGAGGGAAGCTCCTACGAGCAGTACTTC. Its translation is CAISESEGSSYEQYF.

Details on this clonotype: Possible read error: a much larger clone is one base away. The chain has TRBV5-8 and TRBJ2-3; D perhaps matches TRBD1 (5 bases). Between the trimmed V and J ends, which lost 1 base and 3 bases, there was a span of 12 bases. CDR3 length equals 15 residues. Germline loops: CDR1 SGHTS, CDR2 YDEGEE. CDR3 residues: CASSLSGAGTDTQYF. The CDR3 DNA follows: TGTGCCAGCAGCTTGTCTGGGGCAGGGACAGATACGCAGTATTTT.

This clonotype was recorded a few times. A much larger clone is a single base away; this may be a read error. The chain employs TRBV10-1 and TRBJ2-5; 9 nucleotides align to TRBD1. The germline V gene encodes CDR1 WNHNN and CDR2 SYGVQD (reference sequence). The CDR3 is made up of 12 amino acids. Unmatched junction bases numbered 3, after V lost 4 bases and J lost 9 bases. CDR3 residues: CASSGTGEAQYF. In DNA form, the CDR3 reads TGCGCCAGCAGTGGGACAGGGGAGGCCCAGTACTTC.

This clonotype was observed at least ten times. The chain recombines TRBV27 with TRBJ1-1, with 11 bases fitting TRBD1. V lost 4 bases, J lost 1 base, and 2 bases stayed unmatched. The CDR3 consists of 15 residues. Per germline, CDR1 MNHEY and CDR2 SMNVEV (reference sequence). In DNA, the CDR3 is TGTGCCAGCAGTTCGGACAGGGGGCGGAACACTGAAGCTTTCTTT. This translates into CASSSDRGRNTEAFF.

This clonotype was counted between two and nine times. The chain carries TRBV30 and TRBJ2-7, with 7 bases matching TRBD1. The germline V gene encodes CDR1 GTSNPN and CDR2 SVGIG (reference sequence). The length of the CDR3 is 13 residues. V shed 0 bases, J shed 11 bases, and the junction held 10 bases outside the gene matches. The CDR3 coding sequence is TGTGCCTGGAGTGTTAGCGACAGGGCTGGGGAGTACTTC. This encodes CAWSVSDRAGEYF.

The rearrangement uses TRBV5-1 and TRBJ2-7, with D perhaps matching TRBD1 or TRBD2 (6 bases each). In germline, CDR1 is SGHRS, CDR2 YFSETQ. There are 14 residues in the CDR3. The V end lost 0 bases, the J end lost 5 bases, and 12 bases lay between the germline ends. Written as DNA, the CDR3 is TGCGCCAGCAGCTTGGTAGGGGGAGGCAACGAGCAGTACTTC. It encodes CASSLVGGGNEQYF. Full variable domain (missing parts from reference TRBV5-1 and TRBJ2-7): KAGVTQTPRYLIKTRGQQVTLSCSPISGHRSVSWYQQTPGQGLQFLFEYFSETQRNKGNFPGRFSGRQFSNSRSEMNVSTLELGDSALYLCASSLVGGGNEQYFGPGTRLTVT.

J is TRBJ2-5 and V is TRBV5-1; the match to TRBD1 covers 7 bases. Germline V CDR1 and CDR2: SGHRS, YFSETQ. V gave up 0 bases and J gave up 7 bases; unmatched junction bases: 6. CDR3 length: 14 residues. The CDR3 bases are TGCGCCAGCAGCTTGGCTACAGGGGAAGGGACCCAGTACTTC. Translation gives CASSLATGEGTQYF.

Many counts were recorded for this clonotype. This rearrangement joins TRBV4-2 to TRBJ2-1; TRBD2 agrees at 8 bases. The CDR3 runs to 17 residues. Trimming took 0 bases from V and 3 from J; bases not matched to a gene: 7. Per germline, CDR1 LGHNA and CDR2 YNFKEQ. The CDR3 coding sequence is TGTGCCAGCAGCCAAGATGCGACTAGCGCAAACTACAATGAGCAGTTCTTC. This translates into CASSQDATSANYNEQFF.

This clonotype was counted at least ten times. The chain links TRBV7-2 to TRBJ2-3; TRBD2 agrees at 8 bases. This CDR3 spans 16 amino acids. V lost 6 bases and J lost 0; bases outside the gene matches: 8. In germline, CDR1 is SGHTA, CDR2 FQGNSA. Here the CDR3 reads CASREVAGYSTDTQYF. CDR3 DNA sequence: TGTGCCAGCAGAGAAGTAGCGGGGTATAGCACAGATACGCAGTATTTT.

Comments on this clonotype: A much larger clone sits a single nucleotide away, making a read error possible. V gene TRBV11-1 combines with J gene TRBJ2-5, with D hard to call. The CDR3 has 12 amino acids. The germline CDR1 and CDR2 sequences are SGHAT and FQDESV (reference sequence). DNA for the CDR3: TGTGCCAGCAGCTTTCGACAAGAGGCCCAGTACTTC. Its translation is CASSFRQEAQYF.

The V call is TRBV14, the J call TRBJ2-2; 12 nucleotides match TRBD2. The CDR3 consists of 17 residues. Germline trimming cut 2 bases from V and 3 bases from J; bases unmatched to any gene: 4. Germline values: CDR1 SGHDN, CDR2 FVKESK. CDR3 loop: CASSQPTSGRHTGELFF. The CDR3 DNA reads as TGTGCCAGCAGCCAACCGACTAGCGGGAGACACACCGGGGAGCTGTTTTTT.

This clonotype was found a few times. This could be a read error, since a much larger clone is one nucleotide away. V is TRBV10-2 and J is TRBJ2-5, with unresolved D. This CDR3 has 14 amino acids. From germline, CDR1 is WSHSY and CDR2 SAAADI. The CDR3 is CASSESNGREAQYF. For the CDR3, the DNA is TGCGCCAGCAGTGAGTCTAACGGCAGAGAGGCCCAGTACTTC.

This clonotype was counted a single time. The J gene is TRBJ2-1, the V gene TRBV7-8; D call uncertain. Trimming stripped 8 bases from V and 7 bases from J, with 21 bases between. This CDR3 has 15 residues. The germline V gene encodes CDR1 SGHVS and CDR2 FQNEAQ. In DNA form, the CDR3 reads TGTGCCAGCCGACCTTTCTTAGTGGAGATAAATGAGCAGTTCTTC. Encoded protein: CASRPFLVEINEQFF.

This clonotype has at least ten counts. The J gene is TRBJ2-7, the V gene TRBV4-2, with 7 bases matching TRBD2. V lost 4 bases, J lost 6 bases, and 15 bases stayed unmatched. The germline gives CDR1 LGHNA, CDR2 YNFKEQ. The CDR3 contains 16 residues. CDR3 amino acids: CASSLKPGQGGGEQYF. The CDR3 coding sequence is TGTGCCAGCAGCCTAAAGCCAGGGCAGGGCGGGGGCGAGCAGTACTTC.